This T cell receptor (beta chain) comes out of a study of blood T cell repertoires in COVID-19. Across the study: The study drew acute and convalescent COVID-19 samples from the United States, Italy and Spain. In each case, the material was cDNA or gDNA derived from T cells, B-cell-depleted T cells, or PBMCs.

Authors' methods: Researchers report that nucleated cell counts were estimated from reference gene primer amplification. Only in-frame clones appear in the TCRdb table, and some are missing; sequencing was by immunoSEQ multiplex PCR. V, J and clone size are those of that table, while D and trimming were read from the DNA. The sample has 90,000 to 120,000 clones, more than 70% seen once. Trimming removed 4 bases from V and 2 bases from J, with 9 bases in between. This CDR3 has 14 residues. Germline V gene sequence: CDR1 SNHLY, CDR2 FYNNEI. The genes are TRBV2 and TRBJ2-1; tentative D call: TRBD2 (5 bases). The material sequenced was peripheral blood. The clonotype comes from a man between 65 and 85 years old with acute or convalescent COVID-19. The CDR3 nucleotides read TGTGCCAGCAGTGTTCAGGAGGCCTACAATGAGCAGTTCTTC. Protein sequence: CASSVQEAYNEQFF. Drawing the rest from reference TRBV2 and TRBJ2-1, the complete variable domain is EPEVTQTPSHQVTQMGQEVILRCVPISNHLYFYWYRQILGQKVEFLVSFYNNEISEKSEIFDDQFSVERPDGSNFTLKIRSTKLEDSAMYFCASSVQEAYNEQFFGPGTRLTVL.